The source of this T cell receptor beta chain is a study of Graves' ophthalmopathy and Graves' hyperthyroidism. This clonotype was counted many times. V lost 5 bases and J lost 0, with 8 bases in between. CDR3 length: 15 residues. The V gene's germline CDR1 is SNHLY and CDR2 FYNNEI. RNA transcripts were the source from which TCR beta CDR3 regions were amplified. HTBI-primed first-round RT-PCR preceded second-round multiplex PCR. Via MiXCR, TCRdb re-called the multiplex PCR reads, giving one row per CDR3 protein. Of 1 million to 1.3 million distinct CDR3 sequences in the sample, less than 45% were seen once.

The sequenced sample was peripheral blood or thyroid tissue (not recorded which). The chain uses TRBV2 and TRBJ1-6; D is uncertain. The source is an adult man with Graves' hyperthyroidism. Here the CDR3 DNA reads TGTGCCAGCAGTACTAGGAGCTCCTATAATTCACCCCTCCACTTT. Its translation: CASSTRSSYNSPLHF.